These T cell receptor beta chains were read from a single sample in a study of Ad26.COV2.S vaccination and SARS-CoV-2 variants. The repertoire was sequenced with immunoSEQ multiplex PCR; TCRdb's copy has only in-frame clones and lacks some. Seen here are approximately 280,000 clones, 70% to 90% observed once, and the top ten hold roughly 3.5%. Here the sequenced sample was peripheral blood, taken in a trial of Ad26.COV2.S vaccine versus placebo. Every receptor here comes from a person between 18 and 65 years old who received the Ad26.COV2.S COVID-19 vaccine or a placebo. Both conserved end residues are part of each CDR3. Each record gives: J gene, V gene, D gene, CDR3 length, clone size, CDR3 DNA, CDR3 protein. D genes are given only for firm matches. Expanded clones get a size class; other rows say once, few or many, or leave the size out.

>TRBJ1-5|TRBV19|-|16|-
TGTGCCAGTAGTATCGGGGGGACGAGGATTAATCAGCCCCAGCATTTT
CASSIGGTRINQPQHF
>TRBJ2-7|TRBV11-3|-|13|few
TGTGCCAGCAGCTCGGGGAGAAGCTACGAGCAGTACTTC
CASSSGRSYEQYF
>TRBJ1-6|TRBV11-2|-|13|-
TGTGCCAGCAGCTTAGTGGAGCCTTCACCCCTCCACTTT
CASSLVEPSPLHF
>TRBJ2-1|TRBV18|-|12|-
TGTGCCAGCTCACAAGCAGACAATGAGCAGTTCTTC
CASSQADNEQFF
>TRBJ2-7|TRBV12-5|-|13|-
TGTGCTAGTGGTCTAGACATCGACTACGAGCAGTACTTC
CASGLDIDYEQYF
>TRBJ2-3|TRBV7-9|-|16|-
TGTGCCAGCACCCGGGTGGCCAGCCCTAGCACAGATACGCAGTATTTT
CASTRVASPSTDTQYF
>TRBJ1-1|TRBV30|-|15|-
TGTGCCTGGAGTCCCCTGATATTCACAGGGACTGAAGCTTTCTTT
CAWSPLIFTGTEAFF
>TRBJ1-3|TRBV5-1|-|16|once
TGCGCCAGCAGCTTTGGTACTACAGGGCGGGGAAACACCATATATTTT
CASSFGTTGRGNTIYF
>TRBJ2-7|TRBV20-1|-|10|-
TGCAGTGCTAGTTCGGACGAGCAGTACTTC
CSASSDEQYF
>TRBJ2-3|TRBV9|TRBD1|16|-
TGTGCCAGCAGCACCACAGGGGGATTCAGCACAGATACGCAGTATTTT
CASSTTGGFSTDTQYF
>TRBJ1-1|TRBV5-1|TRBD1|14|-
TGCGCCAGCAGGGGACAGGGGACGAACACTGAAGCTTTCTTT
CASRGQGTNTEAFF
>TRBJ2-2|TRBV2|-|14|few
TGTGCCAGCAGCCGACAGGGAGGGACCGGGGAGCTGTTTTTT
CASSRQGGTGELFF
>TRBJ2-3|TRBV5-1|-|13|-
TGCGCCGTGAGGCAGGGACGCGGAGATACGCAGTATTTT
CAVRQGRGDTQYF
>TRBJ2-7|TRBV30|-|13|-
TGTGCCTGGAGTGGATCAGGGGCCTACGAGCAGTACTTC
CAWSGSGAYEQYF
>TRBJ2-1|TRBV7-3|TRBD2|15|-
TGTGCCAGCAGCCCTCGGACTAGCTCCTACAATGAGCAGTTCTTC
CASSPRTSSYNEQFF
>TRBJ2-3|TRBV24-1|-|12|-
TGTGCCACCCAGGGAAGCACAGATACGCAGTATTTT
CATQGSTDTQYF
>TRBJ1-2|TRBV5-1|-|13|-
TGCGCCAGCAGCTTGGTAGGGGACTATGGCTACACCTTC
CASSLVGDYGYTF
>TRBJ1-5|TRBV7-2|-|15|once
TGTGCCAGCAGCTTAGCCTCGGGTAGGGAGCAGCCCCAGCATTTT
CASSLASGREQPQHF
>TRBJ2-3|TRBV7-2|-|14|-
TGTGCCAGCAGCCCCCGGGTGAGCACAGATACGCAGTATTTT
CASSPRVSTDTQYF
>TRBJ2-2|TRBV10-3|TRBD1|14|-
TGTGCCATCAGTGTTGACAGGGGTACCGGGGAGCTGTTTTTT
CAISVDRGTGELFF
>TRBJ2-2|TRBV7-2|-|14|-
TGTGCCAGCAGCTTCGGGTGGGACACCGGGGAGCTGTTTTTT
CASSFGWDTGELFF
>TRBJ1-1|TRBV5-8|-|14|-
TGTGCCAGCATCCCACGCGGGAGGAACACTGAAGCTTTCTTT
CASIPRGRNTEAFF
>TRBJ1-1|TRBV5-6|-|14|-
TGTGCCAGCAGCCGACCACTGGGGGGCACTGAAGCTTTCTTT
CASSRPLGGTEAFF
>TRBJ1-6|TRBV30|-|15|-
TGTGCCTGGAGTCTCCGGGACTTTTTTAATTCACCCCTCCACTTT
CAWSLRDFFNSPLHF
>TRBJ1-4|TRBV19|TRBD1|15|-
TGTGCCAGTAGTAGGTGGGACAGCACTAATGAAAAACTGTTTTTT
CASSRWDSTNEKLFF
>TRBJ2-7|TRBV6-2/TRBV6-3|-|18|-
TGTGCCAGCAGTTACGGGCCCGTCGGCGGGGTAAGCTCCTACGAGCAGTACTTC
CASSYGPVGGVSSYEQYF
>TRBJ2-7|TRBV27|-|13|-
TGTGCCAGCAGTTTGGGAACAGACTACGAGCAGTACTTC
CASSLGTDYEQYF
>TRBJ2-1|TRBV18|-|13|-
TGTGCCAGCTCACCCCCAGACTTGAGTGAGCAGTTCTTC
CASSPPDLSEQFF
>TRBJ2-7|TRBV5-5|-|15|-
TGTGCCAGCAGCTTGGCTAGCCTCTCAACCTACGAGCAGTACTTC
CASSLASLSTYEQYF
>TRBJ2-3|TRBV5-1|TRBD2|15|-
TGCGCCAGCAGCCGACTAGCGGGAGATACAGATACGCAGTATTTT
CASSRLAGDTDTQYF
>TRBJ2-5|TRBV7-2|-|15|-
TGTGCCAGCAGCCCACGGGGACCGAACCAAGAGACCCAGTACTTC
CASSPRGPNQETQYF
>TRBJ2-3|TRBV5-1|-|17|few
TGCGCCAGCAGCTTGAGGGTTTCGCTAGCGAGCACAGATACGCAGTATTTT
CASSLRVSLASTDTQYF
>TRBJ2-1|TRBV20-1|-|14|-
TGCAGTGCTATTGAGGAGGTAATTGGCAATGAGCAGTTCTTC
CSAIEEVIGNEQFF
>TRBJ2-5|TRBV5-1|TRBD2|16|-
TGCGCCAGCAGCCTAACTAGCGGGGCTAACCAAGAGACCCAGTACTTC
CASSLTSGANQETQYF
>TRBJ2-2|TRBV5-1|-|14|once
TGCGCCAGCAGCTTGGCCAGCGCCGGCGGGGAGCTGTTTTTT
CASSLASAGGELFF
>TRBJ1-4|TRBV5-1|TRBD1|16|-
TGCGCCAGCAGCAAGGACAGGGAGGCAACTAATGAAAAACTGTTTTTT
CASSKDREATNEKLFF
>TRBJ2-5|TRBV5-6|TRBD1|13|-
TGTGCCAGCAGCTTGAGGGACAGAGAGACCCAGTACTTC
CASSLRDRETQYF
>TRBJ1-5|TRBV24-1|-|14|-
TGTGCCACCAGTGATTCTTATAGCAATCAGCCCCAGCATTTT
CATSDSYSNQPQHF
>TRBJ2-3|TRBV5-1|TRBD1|17|-
TGCGCCAGCAGCTTGGCCGACAGGGGGAAAGGCACAGATACGCAGTATTTT
CASSLADRGKGTDTQYF
>TRBJ2-7|TRBV19|TRBD1|14|-
TGTGCCAGTAGTCGCGGGGACAGGGCGGGTGAGCAGTACTTC
CASSRGDRAGEQYF